The clone carrying this T cell receptor beta chain is medium-sized within its sample. Its target is unknown. Germline CDR1 reads MNHNS; CDR2 reads SASEGT. CDR3 length: 16 amino acids. V was pared by 4 bases and J by 5 bases, with 18 bases between. The data derive from a study of vaccination and CD4 T cells after COVID-19. Study-wide context: Recovered patients in the cohort numbered six men and four women, two of them Hispanic. From HCoV-229E, HCoV-OC43, HCoV-NL63 and SARS-CoV-2, overlapping spike peptides were used to stimulate the cells. Broader study findings: Spike mono-reactive status applied to 304 of 307 vaccine-specific clones in convalescent patients.

With the Oncomine TCR Beta short-read assay, DNA from cultured CD4+ T cells was sequenced. MiXCR, run by TCRdb on the PCR reads, gives a single entry per CDR3 protein. The sample includes approximately 6,200 distinct CDR3 sequences, 25% to 35% of them seen just once. Sample treatment: roughly ten-day PBMC culture with coronavirus spike peptide pools or control peptides (ViraFEST assay). Those CD4+ T cells from the unexposed donor predate the COVID-19 pandemic (2011-2018). Fresh replacement IL-2 medium substituted for half the medium on days 3 and 7. This TCR came from a human donor in good health. The sequenced sample consisted of CD4+ T cells from blood, cultured in vitro. V and J are TRBV6-1 and TRBJ1-5, with D perhaps TRBD1 (5 bases). The CDR3 reads CASSAREAGSHQPQHF. The CDR3 DNA follows: TGTGCCAGCAGTGCCAGGGAGGCGGGTTCCCATCAGCCCCAGCATTTT.